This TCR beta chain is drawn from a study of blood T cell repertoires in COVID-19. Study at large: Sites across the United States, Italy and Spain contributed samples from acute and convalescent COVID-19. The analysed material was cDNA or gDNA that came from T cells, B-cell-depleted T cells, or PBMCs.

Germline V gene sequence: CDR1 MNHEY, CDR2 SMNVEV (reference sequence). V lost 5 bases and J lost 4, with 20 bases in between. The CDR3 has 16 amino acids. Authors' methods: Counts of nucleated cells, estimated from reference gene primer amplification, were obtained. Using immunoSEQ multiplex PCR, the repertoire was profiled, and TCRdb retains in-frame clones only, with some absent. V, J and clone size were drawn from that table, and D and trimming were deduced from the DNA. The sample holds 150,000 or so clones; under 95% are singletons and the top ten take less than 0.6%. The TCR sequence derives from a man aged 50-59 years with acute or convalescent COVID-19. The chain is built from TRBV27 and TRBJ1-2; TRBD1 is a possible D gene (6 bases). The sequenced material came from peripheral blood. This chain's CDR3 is CASSRAGDTSPYGYTF. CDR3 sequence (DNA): TGTGCCAGCAGTAGGGCAGGGGACACAAGTCCCTATGGCTACACCTTC.